The entry below describes one T cell receptor (beta chain). What it binds is unknown. These data come from a study of cytomegalovirus exposure and HLA in healthy donors. Trimming took off 7 bases at V and 4 bases at J, with 7 bases between the two ends. CDR3 length equals 11 residues. Germline-derived CDR1 and CDR2 are MDHEN and SYDVKM. PCR primers comprised 60 Vbeta and 13 Jbeta primers. The assay was immunoSEQ multiplex PCR, and TCRdb's table has in-frame clones only and misses some. The sample lists approximately 100,000 clones, approximately 82% occurring once. Whole-study findings and limits: With later analysis, a missense DCLRE1C variant became linked to TCR beta V- and J-gene trimming. Per a later analysis, HLA-associated TCR beta chains showed more clonal expansion than other, equally common TCR beta chains.

This clonotype was obtained from a man aged 35 to 55 in good health and CMV-seronegative. V usage is TRBV28 and J usage is TRBJ1-2; TRBD1 is a possible D gene (6 bases). Sample: PBMCs. In DNA, the CDR3 is TGTGCCAGCACGGACAGCTATGGCTACACCTTC. Translating it yields CASTDSYGYTF.